Below, one T cell receptor (beta chain) is given with its context. This clonotype has only a few counts. No cognate antigen has been identified for it. There are no base qualities to consult, and no much larger clone falls within one base. Receptor amplification or capture employed RT-PCR. Sequencing relied on an Illumina HiSeq 2500. The public reads were quality trimmed at Q25 with fastp and then assembled into clones with MiXCR by TCRdb, keeping productive beta chains. Rows with a matching CDR3 protein are joined into one entry that keeps the most common DNA and genes. In all, the sample holds under 950,000 distinct CDR3 sequences, and 21% of those were seen once. 10% to 13% of the sample comes from the top ten. The sample originates from a study of response to subunit inactivated influenza vaccine (dated by TCRdb to about 2018). About the study as a whole: The study used deep quantitative T cell receptor repertoire profiling to track responses to a trivalent subunit inactivated influenza vaccine.

Beyond this particular receptor, the publication reports: The authors suggested that each seasonal influenza vaccination may recruit only a limited number of new T cells.

This receptor was taken from a man aged 45-65 years who received an inactivated influenza vaccine. Donor details come from another sample of the same person, matched by shared clones. The input for sequencing was PBMCs from blood, taken less than 6 days after vaccination.

The sequence in DNA is TGTGCCAGCAGCAAAGAGCGCCCAGGAGTCCTAGGACTAGCTTCCTACAATGAGCAGTTCTTC. Translated, it reads CASSKERPGVLGLASYNEQFF. The chain joins TRBV21-1 to TRBJ2-1; the D call in the table, TRBD2, was not verified against the DNA. TRBV21-1 is classified as a pseudogene. The CDR3 numbers 21 residues from cysteine through phenylalanine. Left in the record is the CDR3 DNA by itself, 63 bases read in frame from the first base.